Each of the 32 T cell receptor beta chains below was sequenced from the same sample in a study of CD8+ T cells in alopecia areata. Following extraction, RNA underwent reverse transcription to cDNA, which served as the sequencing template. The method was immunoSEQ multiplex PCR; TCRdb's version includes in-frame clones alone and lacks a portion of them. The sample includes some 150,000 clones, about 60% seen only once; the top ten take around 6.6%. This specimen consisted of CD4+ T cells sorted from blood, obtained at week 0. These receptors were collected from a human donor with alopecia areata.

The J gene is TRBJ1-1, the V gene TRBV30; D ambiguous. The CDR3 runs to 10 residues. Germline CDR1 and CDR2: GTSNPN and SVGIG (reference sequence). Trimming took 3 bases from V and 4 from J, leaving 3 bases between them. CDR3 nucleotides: TGTGCCTGGAGGGGCACTGAAGCTTTCTTT. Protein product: CAWRGTEAFF.

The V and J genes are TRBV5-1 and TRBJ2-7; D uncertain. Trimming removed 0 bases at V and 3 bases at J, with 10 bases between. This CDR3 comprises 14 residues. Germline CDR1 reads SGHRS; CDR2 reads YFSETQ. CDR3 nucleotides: TGCGCCAGCAGCTTGGGAGGTACATTCTACGAGCAGTACTTC. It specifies CASSLGGTFYEQYF.

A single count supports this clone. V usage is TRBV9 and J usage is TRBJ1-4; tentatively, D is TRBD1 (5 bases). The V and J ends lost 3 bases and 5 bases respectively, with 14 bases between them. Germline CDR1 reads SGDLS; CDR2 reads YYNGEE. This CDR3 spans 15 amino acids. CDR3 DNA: TGTGCCAGCAGCGGTCCACGGGGGGGAAATGAAAAACTGTTTTTT. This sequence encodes CASSGPRGGNEKLFF.

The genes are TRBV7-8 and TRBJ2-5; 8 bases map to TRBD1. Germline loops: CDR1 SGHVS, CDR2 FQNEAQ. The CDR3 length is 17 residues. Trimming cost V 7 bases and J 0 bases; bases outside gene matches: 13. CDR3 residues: CASKSSGGGRNQETQYF. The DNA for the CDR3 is TGTGCCAGCAAATCTTCAGGGGGCGGTAGGAACCAAGAGACCCAGTACTTC.

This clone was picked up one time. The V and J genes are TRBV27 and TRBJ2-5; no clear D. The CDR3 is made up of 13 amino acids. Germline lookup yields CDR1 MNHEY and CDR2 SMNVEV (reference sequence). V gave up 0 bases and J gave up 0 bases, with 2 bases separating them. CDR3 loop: CASSLSYQETQYF. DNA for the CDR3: TGTGCCAGCAGTTTATCCTACCAAGAGACCCAGTACTTC.

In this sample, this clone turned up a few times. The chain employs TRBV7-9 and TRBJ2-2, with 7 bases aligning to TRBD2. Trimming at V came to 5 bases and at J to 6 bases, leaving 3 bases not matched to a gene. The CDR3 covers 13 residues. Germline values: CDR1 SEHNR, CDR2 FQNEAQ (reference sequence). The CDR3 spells CASSPAGAGELFF. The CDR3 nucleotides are TGTGCCAGCAGCCCGGCGGGGGCCGGGGAGCTGTTTTTT.

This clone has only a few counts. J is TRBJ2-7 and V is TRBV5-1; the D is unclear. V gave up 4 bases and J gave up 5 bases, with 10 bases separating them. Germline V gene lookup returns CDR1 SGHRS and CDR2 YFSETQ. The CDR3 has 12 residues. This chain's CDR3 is CASSPSIDEQYF. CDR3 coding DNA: TGCGCCAGCAGCCCCAGTATTGACGAGCAGTACTTC. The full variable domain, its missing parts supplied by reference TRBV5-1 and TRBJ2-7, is KAGVTQTPRYLIKTRGQQVTLSCSPISGHRSVSWYQQTPGQGLQFLFEYFSETQRNKGNFPGRFSGRQFSNSRSEMNVSTLELGDSALYLCASSPSIDEQYFGPGTRLTVT.

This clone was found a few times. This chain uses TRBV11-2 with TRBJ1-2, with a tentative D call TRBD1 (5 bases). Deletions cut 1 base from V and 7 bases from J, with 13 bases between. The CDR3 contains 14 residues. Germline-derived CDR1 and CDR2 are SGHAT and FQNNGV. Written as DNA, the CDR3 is TGTGCCAGCAGCTTAGGAGCCCGACAGTCTGGCTACACCTTC. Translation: CASSLGARQSGYTF.

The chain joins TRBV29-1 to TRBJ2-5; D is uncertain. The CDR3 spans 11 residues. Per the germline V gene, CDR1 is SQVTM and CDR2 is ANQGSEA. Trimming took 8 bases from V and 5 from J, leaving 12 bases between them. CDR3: CSLRTRETQYF. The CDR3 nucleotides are TGCAGCCTACGTACACGGGAGACCCAGTACTTC.

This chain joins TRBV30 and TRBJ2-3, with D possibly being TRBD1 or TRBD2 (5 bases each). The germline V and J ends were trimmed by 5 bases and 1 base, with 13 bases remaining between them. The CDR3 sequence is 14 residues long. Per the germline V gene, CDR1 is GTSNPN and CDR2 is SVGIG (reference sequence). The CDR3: CAWEGMGRTDTQYF. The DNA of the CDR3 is TGTGCCTGGGAGGGGATGGGGCGCACAGATACGCAGTATTTT.

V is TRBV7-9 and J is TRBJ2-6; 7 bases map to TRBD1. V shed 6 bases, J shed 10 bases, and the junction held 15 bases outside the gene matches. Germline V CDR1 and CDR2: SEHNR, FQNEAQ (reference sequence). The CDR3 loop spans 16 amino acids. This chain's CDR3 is CASRTPHESGGNVLTF. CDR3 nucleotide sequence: TGTGCCAGCAGAACCCCCCATGAGTCAGGGGGAAACGTCCTGACTTTC.

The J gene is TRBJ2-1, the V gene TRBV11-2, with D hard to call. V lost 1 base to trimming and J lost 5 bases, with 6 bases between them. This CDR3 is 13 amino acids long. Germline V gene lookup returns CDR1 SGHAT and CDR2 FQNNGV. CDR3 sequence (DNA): TGTGCCAGCAGCTTAGGGCTAGACAATGAGCAGTTCTTC. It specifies CASSLGLDNEQFF.

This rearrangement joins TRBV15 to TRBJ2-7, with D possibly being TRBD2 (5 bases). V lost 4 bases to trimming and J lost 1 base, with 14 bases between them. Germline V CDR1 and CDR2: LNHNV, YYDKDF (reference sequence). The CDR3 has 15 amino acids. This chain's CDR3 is CATSTRPGFSYEQYF. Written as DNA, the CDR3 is TGTGCCACCAGCACACGTCCGGGATTTTCCTACGAGCAGTACTTC.

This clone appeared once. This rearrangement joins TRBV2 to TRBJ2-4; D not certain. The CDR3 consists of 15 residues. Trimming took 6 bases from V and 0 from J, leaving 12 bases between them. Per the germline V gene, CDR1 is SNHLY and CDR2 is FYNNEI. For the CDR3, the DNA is TGTGCCAGCAGACAAGACGTGCTAGCCAAAAACATTCAGTACTTC. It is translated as CASRQDVLAKNIQYF.

The CDR3 loop is CASSSPQGEDQYF. The CDR3 DNA follows: TGTGCCAGTAGTTCACCACAGGGAGAGGACCAGTACTTC. The genes are TRBV19 and TRBJ2-5, with a tentative D call TRBD1 (6 bases). V lost 5 bases and J lost 10, with 17 bases in between. Germline V lookup: CDR1 LNHDA, CDR2 SQIVND (reference sequence). The CDR3 sequence is 13 residues long.

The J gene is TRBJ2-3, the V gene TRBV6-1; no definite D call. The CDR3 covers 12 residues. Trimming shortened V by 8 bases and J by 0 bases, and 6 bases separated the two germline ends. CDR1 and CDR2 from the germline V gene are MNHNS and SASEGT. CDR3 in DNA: TGTGCCAGCGAGGCTAGCACAGATACGCAGTATTTT. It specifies CASEASTDTQYF.

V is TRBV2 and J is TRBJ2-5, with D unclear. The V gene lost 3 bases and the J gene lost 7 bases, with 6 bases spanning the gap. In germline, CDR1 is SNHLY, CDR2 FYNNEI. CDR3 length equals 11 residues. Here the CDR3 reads CASSDRPTQYF. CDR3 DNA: TGTGCCAGCAGTGATCGACCGACCCAGTACTTC. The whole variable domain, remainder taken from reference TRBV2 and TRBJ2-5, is EPEVTQTPSHQVTQMGQEVILRCVPISNHLYFYWYRQILGQKVEFLVSFYNNEISEKSEIFDDQFSVERPDGSNFTLKIRSTKLEDSAMYFCASSDRPTQYFGPGTRLLVL.

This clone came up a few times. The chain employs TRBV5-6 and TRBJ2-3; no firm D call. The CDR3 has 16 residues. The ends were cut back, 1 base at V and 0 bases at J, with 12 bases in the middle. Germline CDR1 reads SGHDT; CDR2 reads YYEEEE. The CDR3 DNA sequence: TGTGCCAGCAGCTTGAGAGTCAGCTCTAGCACAGATACGCAGTATTTT. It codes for CASSLRVSSSTDTQYF.

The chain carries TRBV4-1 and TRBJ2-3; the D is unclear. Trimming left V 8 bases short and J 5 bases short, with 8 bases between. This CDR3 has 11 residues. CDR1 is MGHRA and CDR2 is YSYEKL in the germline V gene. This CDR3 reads CASAHRDTQYF. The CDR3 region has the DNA TGCGCCAGCGCACACAGAGATACGCAGTATTTT.

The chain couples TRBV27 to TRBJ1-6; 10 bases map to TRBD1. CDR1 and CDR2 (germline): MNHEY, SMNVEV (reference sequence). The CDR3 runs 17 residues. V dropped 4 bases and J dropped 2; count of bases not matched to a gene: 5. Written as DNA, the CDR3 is TGTGCCAGCAGTTCCGACAGGGGGCGCGCCTATAATTCACCCCTCCACTTT. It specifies CASSSDRGRAYNSPLHF.

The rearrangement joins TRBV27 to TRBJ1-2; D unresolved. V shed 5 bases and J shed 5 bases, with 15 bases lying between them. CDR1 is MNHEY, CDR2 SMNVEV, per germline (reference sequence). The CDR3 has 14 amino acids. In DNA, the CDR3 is TGTGCCAGCAGTCCCCATGTGGCAACTTATGGCTACACCTTC. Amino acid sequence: CASSPHVATYGYTF.

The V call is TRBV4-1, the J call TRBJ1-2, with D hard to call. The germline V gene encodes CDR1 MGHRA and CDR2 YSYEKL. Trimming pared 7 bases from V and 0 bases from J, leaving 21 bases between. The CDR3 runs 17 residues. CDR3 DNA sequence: TGCGCCAGCACGGCGATTGGGCAGCTGCGTTCTAACTATGGCTACACCTTC. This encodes CASTAIGQLRSNYGYTF.

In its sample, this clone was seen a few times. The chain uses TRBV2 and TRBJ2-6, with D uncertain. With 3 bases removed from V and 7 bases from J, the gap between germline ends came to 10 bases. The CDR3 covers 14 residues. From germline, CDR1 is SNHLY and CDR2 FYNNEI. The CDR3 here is CASSDPTSANVLTF. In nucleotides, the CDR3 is TGTGCCAGCAGTGACCCCACGAGCGCCAACGTCCTGACTTTC. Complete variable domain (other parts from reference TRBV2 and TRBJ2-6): EPEVTQTPSHQVTQMGQEVILRCVPISNHLYFYWYRQILGQKVEFLVSFYNNEISEKSEIFDDQFSVERPDGSNFTLKIRSTKLEDSAMYFCASSDPTSANVLTFGAGSRLTVL.

CDR3 sequence: CASSSQGTYGYTF. CDR3 coding DNA: TGTGCCAGCAGTTCACAAGGGACCTATGGCTACACCTTC. The chain combines TRBV6-5 with TRBJ1-2; tentative D call: TRBD1 (5 bases). V was clipped by 4 bases and J by 4 bases, with 10 bases between them. Germline V gene lookup returns CDR1 MNHEY and CDR2 SVGAGI. The CDR3 contains 13 residues.

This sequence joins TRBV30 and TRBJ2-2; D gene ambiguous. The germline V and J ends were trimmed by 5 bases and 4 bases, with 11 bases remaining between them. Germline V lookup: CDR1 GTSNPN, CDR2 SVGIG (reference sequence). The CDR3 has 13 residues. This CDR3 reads CAWATGPTGELFF. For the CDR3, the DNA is TGTGCCTGGGCAACTGGACCCACCGGGGAGCTGTTTTTT.

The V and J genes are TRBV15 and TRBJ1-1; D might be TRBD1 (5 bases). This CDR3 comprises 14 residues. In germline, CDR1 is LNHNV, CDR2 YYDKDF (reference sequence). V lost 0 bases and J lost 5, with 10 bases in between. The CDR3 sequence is CATSREAGWTEAFF. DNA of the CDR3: TGTGCCACCAGCAGAGAGGCAGGGTGGACTGAAGCTTTCTTT. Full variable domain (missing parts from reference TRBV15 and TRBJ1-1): DAMVIQNPRYQVTQFGKPVTLSCSQTLNHNVMYWYQQKSSQAPKLLFHYYDKDFNNEADTPDNFQSRRPNTSFCFLDIRSPGLGDTAMYLCATSREAGWTEAFFGQGTRLTVV.

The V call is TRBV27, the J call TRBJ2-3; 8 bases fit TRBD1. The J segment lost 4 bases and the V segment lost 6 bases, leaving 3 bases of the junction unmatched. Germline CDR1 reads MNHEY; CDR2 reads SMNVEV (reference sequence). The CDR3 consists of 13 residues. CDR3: CASRPTGADTQYF. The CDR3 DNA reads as TGTGCCAGCAGGCCGACAGGGGCAGATACGCAGTATTTT.

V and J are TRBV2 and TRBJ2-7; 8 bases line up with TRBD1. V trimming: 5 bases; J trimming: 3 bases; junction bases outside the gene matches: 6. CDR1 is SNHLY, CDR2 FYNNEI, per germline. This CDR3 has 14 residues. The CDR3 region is CASSPGTGGYEQYF. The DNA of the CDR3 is TGTGCCAGCAGTCCCGGTACAGGGGGCTACGAGCAGTACTTC.

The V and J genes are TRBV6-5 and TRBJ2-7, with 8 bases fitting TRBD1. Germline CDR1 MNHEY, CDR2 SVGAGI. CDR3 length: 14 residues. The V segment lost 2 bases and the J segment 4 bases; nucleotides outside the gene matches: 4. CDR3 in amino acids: CASSYADRVYEQYF. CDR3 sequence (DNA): TGTGCCAGCAGTTACGCGGACAGGGTGTACGAGCAGTACTTC.

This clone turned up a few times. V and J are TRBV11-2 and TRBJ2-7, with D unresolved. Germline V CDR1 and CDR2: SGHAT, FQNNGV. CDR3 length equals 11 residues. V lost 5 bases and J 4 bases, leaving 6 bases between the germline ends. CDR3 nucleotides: TGTGCCAGCAGCATTTCTTACGAGCAGTACTTC. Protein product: CASSISYEQYF.

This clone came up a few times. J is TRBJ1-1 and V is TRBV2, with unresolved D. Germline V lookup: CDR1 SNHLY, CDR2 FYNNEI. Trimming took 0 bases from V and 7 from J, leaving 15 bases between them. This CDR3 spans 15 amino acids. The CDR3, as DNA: TGTGCCAGCAGTGAAGCACGTATGAGGGAGGGTGAAGCTTTCTTT. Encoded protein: CASSEARMREGEAFF. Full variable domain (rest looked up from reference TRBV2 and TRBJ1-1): EPEVTQTPSHQVTQMGQEVILRCVPISNHLYFYWYRQILGQKVEFLVSFYNNEISEKSEIFDDQFSVERPDGSNFTLKIRSTKLEDSAMYFCASSEARMREGEAFFGQGTRLTVV.

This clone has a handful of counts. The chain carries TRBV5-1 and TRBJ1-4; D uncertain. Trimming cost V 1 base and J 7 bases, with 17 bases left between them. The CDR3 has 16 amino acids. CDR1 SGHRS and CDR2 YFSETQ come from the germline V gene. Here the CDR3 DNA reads TGCGCCAGCAGCTTGTCGTCGGGGAATACTGGTGAAAAACTGTTTTTT. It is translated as CASSLSSGNTGEKLFF.